The rows below give T cell receptor beta chains drawn from one sample of a study of CD8+ T cells in alopecia areata. Profiled with immunoSEQ multiplex PCR; TCRdb holds only in-frame clones, not every one. The table lists 160,000 or so clones, 50% to 75% of them singletons, with roughly 16% in the top ten. The source was CD4+ T cells sorted from blood, collected at approximately week 56, from a patient treated with tofacitinib. These TCRs come from a human donor with alopecia areata. CDR3s include the opening cysteine and the closing phenylalanine or tryptophan. The order of the fields is V gene, J gene, D gene, clone size, CDR3 DNA, CDR3 protein. The D gene is left open where the match is weak. Some rows have no size entry. The others give once, few or many, or a class for an expanded clone.

TRBV30	TRBJ2-4	TRBD2	.	TGTGCCTGGAGTCTCCGGGGGGGCTTGGACATTCAGTACTTC	CAWSLRGGLDIQYF
TRBV5-4	TRBJ1-2	.	.	TGTGCCAGCAGCTTGCCGCCGGGGATGGGTGGCTACACCTTC	CASSLPPGMGGYTF
TRBV7-8	TRBJ1-5	.	.	TGTGCCAGCAGCTTAGGAGACACGCGCAATCAGCCCCAGCATTTT	CASSLGDTRNQPQHF
TRBV6-5	TRBJ2-5	.	few	TGTGCCAGCAGTTACGGTCAGAAAGAGACCCAGTACTTC	CASSYGQKETQYF
TRBV11-3	TRBJ2-7	.	.	TGTGCCAGCAGCTTAGACGGACGTAACGAGCAGTACTTC	CASSLDGRNEQYF
TRBV6-1	TRBJ2-2	.	few	TGTGCCAGCAGTGTAACAGGGATTGGCGGGGAGCTGTTTTTT	CASSVTGIGGELFF
TRBV19	TRBJ1-2	TRBD1	.	TGTGCCAGTAGTGTGGACAGGGTGAGCTATGGCTACACCTTC	CASSVDRVSYGYTF
TRBV4-1	TRBJ1-6	.	.	TGCGCCAGCAGCCATCCTGACACATTTTCACCCCTCCACTTT	CASSHPDTFSPLHF
TRBV30	TRBJ1-1	.	.	TGTGCCTGGAGTGGACAGGCAAACACTGAAGCTTTCTTT	CAWSGQANTEAFF
TRBV30	TRBJ2-2	.	.	TGTGCCTGGAGAGGCAGGGTCACCGGGGAGCTGTTTTTT	CAWRGRVTGELFF
TRBV13	TRBJ2-3	TRBD1	.	TGTGCCAGCAGCTTAGTCTGGGACAGGGGAGGGGACACAGATACGCAGTATTTT	CASSLVWDRGGDTDTQYF
TRBV5-8	TRBJ1-2	TRBD1	few	TGTGCCAGCAGCCTAACCGGGACAGGGGACTATGGCTACACCTTC	CASSLTGTGDYGYTF
TRBV30	TRBJ2-3	.	.	TGTGCCTGGGGAAGCACAGATACGCAGTATTTT	CAWGSTDTQYF
TRBV29-1	TRBJ1-2	.	many	TGCAGCGTTGAAGTACGCAGCGCGCCCTATGGCTACACCTTC	CSVEVRSAPYGYTF
TRBV2	TRBJ1-6	TRBD1	few	TGTGCCAGCAGTGAAGCGCTTCGGGGGGACAGGGCGCCACCCCTCCACTTT	CASSEALRGDRAPPLHF
TRBV29-1	TRBJ2-3	.	.	TGCAGCGTTGATGGGTTACGGAGCACAGATACGCAGTATTTT	CSVDGLRSTDTQYF
TRBV30	TRBJ2-7	TRBD2	once	TGTGCCTGGAGGCTAGCGGGGGGACCCTACGAGCAGTACTTC	CAWRLAGGPYEQYF
TRBV10-3	TRBJ1-2	.	.	TGTGCCATCAGCAGTGCGCAGAGCGCTAACTATGGCTACACCTTC	CAISSAQSANYGYTF
TRBV5-1	TRBJ1-1	.	once	TGCGCCAGCAGAGGGAACACTGAAGCTTTCTTT	CASRGNTEAFF
TRBV2	TRBJ2-3	.	.	TGTGCCAGCAGTACTGATACGCAGTATTTT	CASSTDTQYF
TRBV30	TRBJ1-1	TRBD1	.	TGTGCCTGGAGCGATCGAGGACAGGGGAACACTGAAGCTTTCTTT	CAWSDRGQGNTEAFF
TRBV2	TRBJ2-5	TRBD2	.	TGTGCCAGCAACCAACTAGCGGGGGTATCAGAGACCCAGTACTTC	CASNQLAGVSETQYF
TRBV6-1	TRBJ1-6	.	.	TGTGCCAGCGCCATACGGGACTCGTCTAATTCACCCCTCCACTTT	CASAIRDSSNSPLHF